This TCR beta chain was identified in a study of beta chain features in type 1 diabetes. Expressed TCRB transcripts were sequenced, since all the RNA that had been isolated was reverse transcribed. Some clones are missing from TCRdb's copy, which holds only in-frame ones; the method was immunoSEQ multiplex PCR. The sample carries around 250,000 clones, roughly 22% recorded once. CDR3 length: 15 amino acids. Germline-derived CDR1 and CDR2 are MGHDK and SYGVNS. Trimming cost V 7 bases and J 1 base; bases outside gene matches: 8. This clone was found a few times. Its antigen remains unidentified. General study findings and limits: The study notes PCR might favor shorter templates equally in patients and controls. There was a moderate but significant shortening of TCRB CDR3s in all four CD4+ subsets of Type 1 diabetes patients. Reads derived from cDNA could over-represent cells showing high TCR expression. A pattern of fewer insertions and more deletions at VDJ junctions was seen in type 1 diabetes patients.

Sequenced sample: naive CD4+ T cells from blood. The V gene is TRBV25-1, the J gene TRBJ2-5, with 8 bases identical to TRBD2. This receptor was taken from a woman aged 40 to 50 with type 1 diabetes. The CDR3 loop is CASTPPGTSQETQYF. The CDR3 region has the DNA TGTGCCAGCACTCCCCCTGGGACTAGCCAAGAGACCCAGTACTTC.